The clone carrying this T cell receptor beta chain was detected once. The sample is drawn from a study of blood T cell repertoires in COVID-19. Enrolled through a virtual design, the participants were between 18 and 89 years of age and came from some 25 US areas. Cohort 3 donors were reported recovered after two negative PCRs, clearance, or symptom resolution. Method: immunoSEQ multiplex PCR; TCRdb's copy keeps in-frame clones and lacks some. The sample has 150,000 to 200,000 clones, 84% seen once. The CDR3 is 14 amino acids. The V gene's germline CDR1 is MNHEY and CDR2 SVGAGI. With 6 bases clipped from V and 5 bases from J, the junction kept 6 bases outside the gene matches.

Sequencing was performed on PBMCs or T cells enriched from blood (not recorded which). The receptor comes from a man aged 50-60 years who had recovered from COVID-19. The chain couples TRBV6-5 to TRBJ2-2; TRBD1 matches at 7 bases. CDR3 loop: CASRFTGVTGELFF. CDR3 DNA: TGTGCCAGCAGGTTTACAGGGGTAACCGGGGAGCTGTTTTTT.